This TCR beta chain was retrieved from a study of cytomegalovirus exposure and HLA in healthy donors. Study-level information: Among over 350 genotyped donors, approximately 80% fell in the Caucasian-associated ancestry cluster. Study conclusions and caveats: Per a later analysis, 16,951 TCR beta sequences showed association with HLA alleles at 0.05 false discovery rate. With further analysis later on, most CMV-associated TCR beta chains appeared HLA-restricted. Compared with the roughly 670-donor mean, an Asian-associated ancestry cluster reportedly had fewer N-insertions, according to a later analysis.

Remarks on this clone: No antigen is known for it.

V lost 4 bases to trimming and J lost 10 bases; unmatched junction nucleotides: 16. The CDR3 is made up of 17 amino acids. Germline CDR1 is LNHDA and CDR2 is SQIVND (reference sequence). The primer mix had 60 Vbeta and 13 Jbeta primers. Produced via immunoSEQ multiplex PCR; TCRdb's table is partial and in-frame only. In the table there are roughly 120,000 clones, roughly 70% of which are singletons. The sample was PBMCs. This clonotype was sampled from a man aged 35 to 55 in good health and CMV-seropositive. This chain uses TRBV19 with TRBJ2-4, with 10 bases identical to TRBD2. In nucleotides, the CDR3 is TGTGCCAGTAGTACAAACTTACTAGCGGGATCTTTTGGTATTCAGTACTTC. Translation gives CASSTNLLAGSFGIQYF.